These 15 T cell receptor beta chains were all obtained from the same sample, sequenced in a study of blood T cell repertoires in COVID-19. Sequencing used immunoSEQ multiplex PCR; TCRdb keeps in-frame clones, though not all of them. This sample carries around 280,000 clones, around 91% of them seen once, and the ten largest clones take less than 2%. The sequenced material came from PBMCs or T cells enriched from blood (not recorded which). The receptors come from a woman between 18 and 29 years old with acute COVID-19.

V gene TRBV19 combines with J gene TRBJ2-3, with 12 bases that match TRBD2. V was pared by 4 bases and J by 5 bases, with 4 bases of the junction left unmatched. The CDR3 runs to 15 residues. Germline CDR1 LNHDA, CDR2 SQIVND (reference sequence). The CDR3 sequence: CASSRGLAGIDTQYF. The DNA for the CDR3 is TGTGCCAGTAGTAGAGGACTAGCGGGAATAGATACGCAGTATTTT.

The chain employs TRBV5-1 and TRBJ2-1; 13 bases match TRBD2. The germline V gene encodes CDR1 SGHRS and CDR2 YFSETQ. The CDR3 is 15 residues long. V shed 4 bases and J 7 bases; nucleotides not matched to a gene: 5. This CDR3 reads CASSHRTSGSNEQFF. CDR3 coding DNA: TGCGCCAGCAGCCACCGGACTAGCGGGAGTAATGAGCAGTTCTTC. Full variable domain (missing parts from reference TRBV5-1 and TRBJ2-1): KAGVTQTPRYLIKTRGQQVTLSCSPISGHRSVSWYQQTPGQGLQFLFEYFSETQRNKGNFPGRFSGRQFSNSRSEMNVSTLELGDSALYLCASSHRTSGSNEQFFGPGTRLTVL.

The chain carries TRBV20-1 and TRBJ1-2; TRBD1 matches at 7 bases. This CDR3 spans 10 amino acids. V gave up 3 bases and J gave up 13 bases; unmatched junction bases: 5. Germline loops: CDR1 DFQATT, CDR2 SNEGSKA (reference sequence). The DNA for the CDR3 is TGCAGTGCTAGCTTCAGGGGGTTCACCTTC. Translating it yields CSASFRGFTF.

The chain recombines TRBV27 with TRBJ2-1; 8 nucleotides align to TRBD2. CDR3 length: 14 amino acids. Germline CDR1 is MNHEY and CDR2 is SMNVEV (reference sequence). The J segment lost 8 bases and the V segment lost 6 bases, leaving 9 bases of the junction unmatched. Written as DNA, the CDR3 is TGTGCCAGCAGCGGGGGGGGTATTTTCCATGAGCAGTTCTTC. Translation: CASSGGGIFHEQFF.

This chain uses TRBV11-2 with TRBJ2-1; 9 bases are shared with TRBD1. Germline trimming cut 4 bases from V and 4 bases from J; bases unmatched to any gene: 8. CDR1 and CDR2 from the germline V gene are SGHAT and FQNNGV. The CDR3 is 16 residues long. CDR3 bases: TGTGCCAGCAGCTCACAGGGGGCAATACTATACAATGAGCAGTTCTTC. Protein sequence: CASSSQGAILYNEQFF.

V and J are TRBV11-1 and TRBJ2-5; D unclear. V was pared by 5 bases and J by 4 bases, with 8 bases between. The CDR3 spans 12 residues. Germline V lookup: CDR1 SGHAT, CDR2 FQDESV (reference sequence). CDR3: CASSLPSETQYF. As DNA, the CDR3 is TGTGCCAGCAGCCTACCGTCAGAGACCCAGTACTTC.

This chain links TRBV6-1 with TRBJ2-7; 9 nucleotides agree with TRBD2. Looked up from germline, CDR1 is MNHNS and CDR2 is SASEGT. V lost 1 base, J lost 4 bases, and 5 bases stayed unmatched. The CDR3 is 15 amino acids. CDR3 region: CASSEEVSGGYEQYF. CDR3 nucleotides: TGTGCCAGCAGTGAAGAGGTTAGCGGGGGATACGAGCAGTACTTC.

This rearrangement joins TRBV7-8 to TRBJ2-7; maybe TRBD1 (6 bases). Trimming removed 8 bases from V and 0 bases from J, with 14 bases in between. CDR3 length: 14 amino acids. CDR1 and CDR2 (germline): SGHVS, FQNEAQ. The CDR3 is CASHRDISSYEQYF. The CDR3 DNA is TGTGCCAGCCACCGGGACATCTCCTCCTACGAGCAGTACTTC.

V gene TRBV2 combines with J gene TRBJ1-5, with TRBD1 matching over 9 bases. This CDR3 has 15 amino acids. Looked up from germline, CDR1 is SNHLY and CDR2 is FYNNEI. Losses at the gene ends were 7 bases for V and 2 bases for J; bases not matched to a gene: 6. CDR3 loop: CASKSDRGRNQPQHF. CDR3 bases: TGTGCCAGCAAATCGGACAGGGGTCGCAATCAGCCCCAGCATTTT.

J is TRBJ2-1 and V is TRBV11-3; perhaps TRBD2 as D (6 bases). The CDR3 covers 16 residues. CDR1 is SGHNT, CDR2 YENEEA, per germline. Trimming left V 1 base short and J 6 bases short, with 16 bases between. The CDR3 DNA reads as TGTGCCAGCAGCTTAGGGACCGGGAGTAAGGGCAATGAGCAGTTCTTC. Translating it yields CASSLGTGSKGNEQFF.

The CDR3 DNA sequence: TGTGCCAGCAGTACGGGGAGGCGAGAGACCCAGTACTTC. Translated, it gives CASSTGRRETQYF. The chain links TRBV7-2 to TRBJ2-5, with D perhaps TRBD2 (6 bases). The CDR3 is 13 residues long. Trimming removed 6 bases from V and 4 bases from J, with 12 bases in between. Germline CDR1 reads SGHTA; CDR2 reads FQGNSA.

This clone has a single count. The chain carries TRBV12-5 and TRBJ2-1, with a tentative D call TRBD2 (7 bases). In germline, CDR1 is LGHNT, CDR2 FRNRAP. The CDR3 contains 14 residues. Trimming left V 5 bases short and J 7 bases short, with 15 bases between. CDR3 in DNA: TGTGCTAGTGGTCCCGGGGGAGGGGGGAATGAGCAGTTCTTC. Translated: CASGPGGGGNEQFF.

The chain recombines TRBV28 with TRBJ1-2; D unclear. Germline-derived CDR1 and CDR2 are MDHEN and SYDVKM. With 1 base removed from V and 2 bases from J, the gap between germline ends came to 20 bases. The CDR3 is 18 amino acids. DNA of the CDR3: TGTGCCAGCAGTTTATCGCGAATGCCTACCCCCCTAAACTATGGCTACACCTTC. This codes for CASSLSRMPTPLNYGYTF.

V and J are TRBV5-1 and TRBJ2-1; 12 nucleotides align to TRBD2. With V trimmed by 5 bases and J by 5 bases, 17 bases remained unmatched. This CDR3 contains 19 residues. Germline CDR1 SGHRS, CDR2 YFSETQ. The CDR3 sequence: CASRVITSGRSGANNEQFF. Here the CDR3 DNA reads TGCGCCAGCAGGGTAATCACTAGCGGGAGGTCCGGGGCTAACAATGAGCAGTTCTTC.

The chain is built from TRBV27 and TRBJ1-2; D possibly corresponds to TRBD1 (6 bases). Germline lookup yields CDR1 MNHEY and CDR2 SMNVEV (reference sequence). The V and J ends lost 1 base and 6 bases respectively, with 9 bases between them. This CDR3 comprises 13 residues. The CDR3 DNA follows: TGTGCCAGCAGTTTATTACCAGGGGATGGCTACACCTTC. Its translation: CASSLLPGDGYTF.